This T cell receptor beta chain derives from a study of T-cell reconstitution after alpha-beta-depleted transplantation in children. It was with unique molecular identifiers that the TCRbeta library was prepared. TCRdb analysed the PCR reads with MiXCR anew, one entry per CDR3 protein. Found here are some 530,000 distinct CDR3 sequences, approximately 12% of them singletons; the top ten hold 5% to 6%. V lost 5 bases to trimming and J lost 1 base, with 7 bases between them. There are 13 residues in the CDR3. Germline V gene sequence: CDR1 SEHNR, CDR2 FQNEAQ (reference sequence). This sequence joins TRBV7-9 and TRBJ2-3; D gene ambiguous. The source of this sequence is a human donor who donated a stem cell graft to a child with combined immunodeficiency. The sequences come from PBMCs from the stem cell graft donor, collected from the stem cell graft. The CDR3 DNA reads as TGTGCCAGCAGCAGCCGGGGCACAGATACGCAGTATTTT. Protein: CASSSRGTDTQYF.